The 25 T cell receptor beta chains reported below all come from one sample, sequenced in a study of cytomegalovirus exposure and HLA in healthy donors. The PCR ran on 60 Vbeta and 13 Jbeta primers. Clones were sequenced by immunoSEQ multiplex PCR, and TCRdb holds only the in-frame ones, with some missing. Of approximately 130,000 clones detected, around 83% appear once; the ten largest clones hold around 8.1%. The sequenced sample was PBMCs. Source of these receptors: a woman aged 50 to 65 in good health and CMV-seropositive.

The rearrangement uses TRBV2 and TRBJ1-1, with 7 bases matching TRBD1. Losses at the gene ends were 4 bases for V and 5 bases for J; bases not matched to a gene: 7. The CDR3 totals 14 residues. CDR1 is SNHLY, CDR2 FYNNEI, per germline. Here the CDR3 reads CASSVTGRGTEAFF. The CDR3 region has the DNA TGTGCCAGCAGTGTGACAGGGAGAGGTACTGAAGCTTTCTTT.

J is TRBJ2-7 and V is TRBV20-1, with 8 bases aligning to TRBD2. J was trimmed by 6 bases and V by 6 bases; bases with no gene match: 4. This CDR3 region has 11 residues. Germline-derived CDR1 and CDR2 are DFQATT and SNEGSKA (reference sequence). The CDR3 loop is CSAGLGTEQYF. DNA for the CDR3: TGCAGTGCGGGACTAGGTACCGAGCAGTACTTC.

The chain couples TRBV6-5 to TRBJ1-3, with 7 nucleotides matching TRBD1. Germline V gene lookup returns CDR1 MNHEY and CDR2 SVGAGI. The CDR3 loop spans 14 amino acids. Trimming took 6 bases from V and 0 from J; bases not matched to a gene: 2. CDR3 amino acids: CASRWDSSGNTIYF. CDR3 nucleotide sequence: TGTGCCAGCAGATGGGACAGCTCTGGAAACACCATATATTTT.

This clone has a single count. The chain employs TRBV6-1 and TRBJ2-1; maybe TRBD2 (5 bases). Trimming took 7 bases from V and 3 from J, leaving 13 bases between them. This CDR3 is built from 14 residues. Germline assignment: CDR1 MNHNS and CDR2 SASEGT. CDR3: CASTPPRDYNEQFF. The DNA of the CDR3 is TGTGCCAGCACCCCACCCCGGGACTACAATGAGCAGTTCTTC.

In its sample, this clone was seen once. The V call is TRBV9, the J call TRBJ2-2, with a tentative D call TRBD2 (5 bases). Germline assignment: CDR1 SGDLS and CDR2 YYNGEE. CDR3 size: 17 residues. The germline V and J ends were trimmed by 0 bases and 0 bases, with 12 bases remaining between them. In nucleotides, the CDR3 is TGTGCCAGCAGCGTAGCGGGAAGGGTGACGAACACCGGGGAGCTGTTTTTT. Residues: CASSVAGRVTNTGELFF.

The J gene is TRBJ2-3, the V gene TRBV7-9, with 12 bases identical to TRBD2. Per germline, CDR1 SEHNR and CDR2 FQNEAQ (reference sequence). The CDR3 is made up of 16 amino acids. The trim removed 5 bases at V and 1 base at J, leaving 4 bases unmatched. The DNA for the CDR3 is TGTGCCAGCAGCCTCGGGACTAGCGGGCGCACAGATACGCAGTATTTT. This encodes CASSLGTSGRTDTQYF.

This chain uses TRBV6-6 with TRBJ1-6; D is possibly TRBD1 (6 bases). This CDR3 region has 14 residues. CDR1 MNHNY and CDR2 SVGAGI come from the germline V gene (reference sequence). Between the trimmed V and J ends, which lost 0 bases and 12 bases, there was a span of 12 bases. Here the CDR3 reads CASSYSGAGEPLHF. The CDR3 bases are TGTGCCAGCAGTTACTCGGGGGCAGGGGAACCCCTCCACTTT.

This clone showed up just a few times. CDR3 in amino acids: CASSVTGAYYEQYF. CDR3 sequence (DNA): TGTGCCAGCAGCGTGACAGGGGCATACTACGAGCAGTACTTC. This sequence joins TRBV27 and TRBJ2-7; 8 nucleotides align to TRBD1. The J segment lost 3 bases and the V segment lost 6 bases, leaving 7 bases of the junction unmatched. Germline loops: CDR1 MNHEY, CDR2 SMNVEV (reference sequence). The length of the CDR3 is 14 residues.

This chain uses TRBV7-8 with TRBJ2-7; D perhaps matches TRBD2 (6 bases). Germline V gene data show CDR1 as SGHVS and CDR2 as FQNEAQ. The CDR3 spans 13 residues. V gave up 4 bases and J gave up 6 bases, with 13 bases separating them. The DNA of the CDR3 is TGTGCCAGCAGCTCCAACCTGGGGGGCGAGCAGTACTTC. It translates to CASSSNLGGEQYF.

The V call is TRBV28, the J call TRBJ1-6; 8 nucleotides agree with TRBD1. V was pared by 2 bases and J by 10 bases, with 4 bases of the junction left unmatched. The CDR3 runs 14 residues. Germline assignment: CDR1 MDHEN and CDR2 SYDVKM. The CDR3 spells CASSLGQGESPLHF. The CDR3 bases are TGTGCCAGCAGTTTAGGACAGGGCGAATCACCCCTCCACTTT.

This chain uses TRBV5-6 with TRBJ1-5; maybe TRBD1 (6 bases). CDR1 and CDR2 from the germline V gene are SGHDT and YYEEEE. The CDR3 is 16 amino acids. Trimming stripped 4 bases from V and 7 bases from J, with 21 bases between. The CDR3 region has the DNA TGTGCCAGCAGCACAAGCCTATGGGGGGGCGGCCAGCCCCAGCATTTT. Translated, it gives CASSTSLWGGGQPQHF.

J is TRBJ1-4 and V is TRBV23-1, with no clear D. TRBV23-1 is an ORF, with its function uncertain. This CDR3 region has 14 residues. Between the trimmed V and J ends, which lost 2 bases and 8 bases, there was a span of 12 bases. The CDR3: CASSQTKETEKLFF. The CDR3 coding sequence is TGCGCCAGCAGTCAAACGAAGGAGACCGAAAAACTGTTTTTT.

This clone has just a few counts. The chain is built from TRBV4-3 and TRBJ1-2; D gene ambiguous. Germline CDR1 reads LGHNA; CDR2 reads YSLEER. Trimming took 0 bases from V and 7 from J, leaving 15 bases between them. The CDR3 runs 15 residues. The DNA for the CDR3 is TGCGCCAGCAGCCAAGATTGGGAGGGTCGGGCTGGCTACACCTTC. Protein: CASSQDWEGRAGYTF.

This chain uses TRBV28 with TRBJ1-1; TRBD1 matches at 7 bases. V lost 2 bases, J lost 1 base, and 7 bases stayed unmatched. CDR3 length: 16 residues. Germline assignment: CDR1 MDHEN and CDR2 SYDVKM. CDR3 sequence (DNA): TGTGCCAGCAGTTTACCCCCTGGGACAGAGAACACTGAAGCTTTCTTT. Translating gives CASSLPPGTENTEAFF. Full variable domain (outside the CDR3, taken from reference TRBV28 and TRBJ1-1): DVKVTQSSRYLVKRTGEKVFLECVQDMDHENMFWYRQDPGLGLRLIYFSYDVKMKEKGDIPEGYSVSREKKERFSLILESASTNQTSMYLCASSLPPGTENTEAFFGQGTRLTVV.

This clone appeared a few times. The J gene is TRBJ2-6, the V gene TRBV7-9, with 10 bases that match TRBD1. There are 18 residues in the CDR3. Germline V CDR1 and CDR2: SEHNR, FQNEAQ (reference sequence). With 4 bases clipped from V and 8 bases from J, the junction kept 14 bases outside the gene matches. The CDR3 loop is CASSYPITGTGVTNVLTF. Written as DNA, the CDR3 is TGTGCCAGCAGCTACCCAATAACCGGGACAGGGGTCACCAACGTCCTGACTTTC.

The chain recombines TRBV9 with TRBJ2-1; 12 nucleotides align to TRBD2. With 4 bases clipped from V and 9 bases from J, the junction kept 8 bases outside the gene matches. Germline lookup yields CDR1 SGDLS and CDR2 YYNGEE. The CDR3 runs to 15 residues. The CDR3 loop is CASSPKTSGSTEQFF. The CDR3 nucleotides read TGTGCCAGCAGCCCGAAGACTAGCGGGAGTACTGAGCAGTTCTTC.

The chain is built from TRBV6-1 and TRBJ2-1; D not resolved. The CDR3 is made up of 14 amino acids. Germline CDR1 reads MNHNS; CDR2 reads SASEGT. Trimming took off 2 bases at V and 5 bases at J, with 10 bases between the two ends. CDR3 sequence reads: CASSERAYHNEQFF. In DNA form, the CDR3 reads TGTGCCAGCAGTGAAAGAGCGTACCACAATGAGCAGTTCTTC.

The chain's CDR3 is CASSFLKLRTGELFF. CDR3 sequence (DNA): TGTGCCAGCAGCTTCTTAAAGCTTCGAACCGGGGAGCTGTTTTTT. The rearrangement uses TRBV7-9 and TRBJ2-2; D unresolved. From germline, CDR1 is SEHNR and CDR2 FQNEAQ (reference sequence). Trimming left V 3 bases short and J 5 bases short, with 13 bases between. This CDR3 region has 15 residues.

V and J are TRBV7-2 and TRBJ2-2; TRBD1 is a possible D gene (5 bases). V lost 3 bases, J lost 0 bases, and 8 bases lay in between. CDR3 length: 15 amino acids. Germline values: CDR1 SGHTA, CDR2 FQGNSA. DNA for the CDR3: TGTGCCAGCAGCTTCAGACAGACGAACACCGGGGAGCTGTTTTTT. Its protein product is CASSFRQTNTGELFF.

The genes are TRBV2 and TRBJ1-4, with D unclear. There are 17 residues in the CDR3. The V end was cut by 4 bases, the J end by 0 bases, with 15 bases between. Per the germline V gene, CDR1 is SNHLY and CDR2 is FYNNEI. CDR3 coding DNA: TGTGCCAGCAGTGGGGCAGGCTCTCCTTCAACTAATGAAAAACTGTTTTTT. Its translation: CASSGAGSPSTNEKLFF. The variable domain in full, completed from reference TRBV2 and TRBJ1-4, reads EPEVTQTPSHQVTQMGQEVILRCVPISNHLYFYWYRQILGQKVEFLVSFYNNEISEKSEIFDDQFSVERPDGSNFTLKIRSTKLEDSAMYFCASSGAGSPSTNEKLFFGSGTQLSVL.

The chain employs TRBV6-1 and TRBJ2-2; TRBD1 matches 9 bases. The CDR3 is 18 amino acids. The trim removed 4 bases at V and 4 bases at J, leaving 13 bases unmatched. From germline, CDR1 is MNHNS and CDR2 SASEGT. The CDR3 nucleotides are TGTGCCAGCAGTGGTGTTGCACCCCCGGGACAGGGCACCGGGGAGCTGTTTTTT. Its protein is CASSGVAPPGQGTGELFF.

A note on this clone: At one end the junction does not follow the germline gene, possibly because of a read error. The chain uses TRBV28 and TRBJ2-6; TRBD1 is a possible D gene (5 bases). The CDR3 contains 15 residues. Germline assignment: CDR1 MDHEN and CDR2 SYDVKM. CDR3 DNA: TGTGCCAGCGGCTCGGTAGGCTCTGGGGCCAACGGCCTGACTTTC. As protein: CASGSVGSGANGLTF.

This chain uses TRBV10-3 with TRBJ2-7; 8 bases agree with TRBD1. V lost 7 bases to trimming and J lost 4 bases; unmatched junction nucleotides: 6. The CDR3 consists of 13 residues. The germline CDR1 and CDR2 sequences are ENHRY and SYGVKD. CDR3 sequence reads: CAIKGQDRYEQYF. In nucleotides, the CDR3 is TGTGCCATCAAGGGACAGGATAGATACGAGCAGTACTTC.

V and J are TRBV6-1 and TRBJ2-3; possible D gene TRBD2, 6 bases. CDR1 is MNHNS, CDR2 SASEGT, per germline. Trimming cost V 5 bases and J 1 base, with 16 bases left between them. The CDR3 extends over 16 amino acids. CDR3 sequence reads: CASSKGRGGGTDTQYF. CDR3 nucleotide sequence: TGTGCCAGCAGTAAAGGGCGGGGCGGAGGCACAGATACGCAGTATTTT.

This clone has just one count. Sequence at one end of the junction differs from germline and may be a read error. V is TRBV7-2 and J is TRBJ2-4; possible D gene TRBD2, 6 bases. CDR1 and CDR2 (germline): SGHTA, FQGNSA. The CDR3 length is 15 residues. The CDR3 sequence is CASSSEPAGLTYLHF. The CDR3 bases are TGTGCCAGCAGCTCCGAGCCTGCGGGACTCACTTATCTGCACTTC.